Below are 21 T cell receptor beta chains sequenced from a single sample in a study of cytomegalovirus exposure and HLA in healthy donors. Profiled with immunoSEQ multiplex PCR; TCRdb holds only in-frame clones, not every one. The data contain 90,000 to 100,000 clones, roughly 87% of them singletons. The sequencing sample was made of PBMCs. Receptor source: a man between 18 and 35 years old in good health and CMV-seropositive.

The chain links TRBV27 to TRBJ2-3; D ambiguous. Trimming removed 5 bases at V and 2 bases at J, with 8 bases between. CDR1 and CDR2 (germline): MNHEY, SMNVEV (reference sequence). There are 13 residues in the CDR3. CDR3 loop: CASSHSNTDTQYF. CDR3 coding DNA: TGTGCCAGCAGTCACTCCAACACAGATACGCAGTATTTT.

The rearrangement joins TRBV18 to TRBJ2-3; the D gene is possibly TRBD2 (6 bases). The CDR3 sequence is 15 residues long. Germline V gives CDR1 KGHSH, CDR2 LQKENI. V was pared by 2 bases and J by 0 bases, with 9 bases between. CDR3 protein: CASSPSSASTDTQYF. DNA of the CDR3: TGTGCCAGCTCACCATCTAGCGCCAGCACAGATACGCAGTATTTT.

The CDR3 region is CASSLYSGLKDTGELFF. The CDR3, as DNA: TGTGCCAGCAGCTTATATTCGGGACTAAAAGACACCGGGGAGCTGTTTTTT. The chain carries TRBV7-6 and TRBJ2-2, with 7 bases that match TRBD2. V lost 2 bases, J lost 3 bases, and 9 bases stayed unmatched. Germline-derived CDR1 and CDR2 are SGHVS and FNYEAQ. This CDR3 has 17 amino acids.

V and J are TRBV5-6 and TRBJ1-6, with D hard to call. The CDR3 extends over 15 amino acids. V was clipped by 0 bases and J by 7 bases, with 11 bases between them. Germline V gene lookup returns CDR1 SGHDT and CDR2 YYEEEE. CDR3 DNA sequence: TGTGCCAGCAGCTTGGGCGCAAATTACAATTCACCCCTCCACTTT. Its protein is CASSLGANYNSPLHF.

The gene calls are TRBV2 and TRBJ2-3; a weak D match, TRBD2 (6 bases). Germline V gene data show CDR1 as SNHLY and CDR2 as FYNNEI. Trimming cost V 6 bases and J 2 bases, with 18 bases left between them. The CDR3 length is 16 residues. The CDR3 region has the DNA TGTGCCAGCAGCGTGGGATTCGCGGGGAACACAGATACGCAGTATTTT. It codes for CASSVGFAGNTDTQYF.

The rearrangement joins TRBV6-6 to TRBJ2-3, with 7 bases aligning to TRBD1. CDR3 length: 15 residues. Germline trimming cut 0 bases from V and 0 bases from J; bases unmatched to any gene: 0. Looked up from germline, CDR1 is MNHNY and CDR2 is SVGAGI (reference sequence). CDR3 coding DNA: TGTGCCAGCAGTTACTCGACAGGGAGCACAGATACGCAGTATTTT. This sequence encodes CASSYSTGSTDTQYF.

This sequence joins TRBV25-1 and TRBJ2-2, with 11 bases that match TRBD2. Unmatched junction bases numbered 10, after V lost 5 bases and J lost 11 bases. CDR1 is MGHDK and CDR2 is SYGVNS in the germline V gene. CDR3 size: 15 residues. DNA for the CDR3: TGTGCCAGCAGTCAGACTAGCGGGAAAGCAGTAGAGCTGTTTTTT. It encodes CASSQTSGKAVELFF.

This chain joins TRBV11-2 and TRBJ1-4; D is ambiguous. The V end lost 1 base, the J end lost 6 bases, and 15 bases lay between the germline ends. CDR1 and CDR2 from the germline V gene are SGHAT and FQNNGV. This CDR3 has 16 residues. The CDR3 sequence is CASSLGSGWEDEKLFF. DNA of the CDR3: TGTGCCAGCAGCTTAGGTTCGGGTTGGGAGGATGAAAAACTGTTTTTT.

The V and J genes are TRBV27 and TRBJ1-2; 7 nucleotides line up with TRBD1. After removal of 3 bases from V and 5 bases from J, the junction contained 9 bases not matched to a gene. The CDR3 has 15 residues. Germline V gene lookup returns CDR1 MNHEY and CDR2 SMNVEV (reference sequence). CDR3: CASSFDNRGKYGYTF. CDR3 bases: TGTGCCAGCAGTTTCGATAACAGGGGAAAGTATGGCTACACCTTC.

This clone appeared a few times. CDR3 region: CASSLESYSTDTQYF. The CDR3, as DNA: TGTGCCAGCAGCTTAGAGAGCTACAGCACAGATACGCAGTATTTT. The chain couples TRBV7-9 to TRBJ2-3; unclear D gene. The V and J ends lost 1 base and 0 bases respectively, with 8 bases between them. Germline CDR1 SEHNR, CDR2 FQNEAQ (reference sequence). The length of the CDR3 is 15 residues. Together with reference TRBV7-9 and TRBJ2-3, the CDR3 gives the full variable domain: DTGVSQNPRHKITKRGQNVTFRCDPISEHNRLYWYRQTLGQGPEFLTYFQNEAQLEKSRLLSDRFSAERPKGSFSTLEIQRTEQGDSAMYLCASSLESYSTDTQYFGPGTRLTVL.

This rearrangement joins TRBV5-1 to TRBJ2-7; the match to TRBD1 covers 8 bases. The CDR3 consists of 15 residues. Germline CDR1 is SGHRS and CDR2 is YFSETQ. V gave up 4 bases and J gave up 3 bases; unmatched junction bases: 9. The CDR3 bases are TGCGCCAGCAGCACCACCGGGACAGGATTCTACGAGCAGTACTTC. Protein sequence: CASSTTGTGFYEQYF.

This chain uses TRBV19 with TRBJ1-1; TRBD1 matches at 8 bases. From germline, CDR1 is LNHDA and CDR2 SQIVND (reference sequence). Trimming removed 6 bases from V and 8 bases from J; junction bases left unmatched: 14. CDR3 length: 15 amino acids. The CDR3 region has the DNA TGTGCCAGTAGCAATCCCATTCAGGGGGCAATAGAAGCTTTCTTT. Protein sequence: CASSNPIQGAIEAFF. Variable domain in full (rest from reference TRBV19 and TRBJ1-1): DGGITQSPKYLFRKEGQNVTLSCEQNLNHDAMYWYRQDPGQGLRLIYYSQIVNDFQKGDIAEGYSVSREKKESFPLTVTSAQKNPTAFYLCASSNPIQGAIEAFFGQGTRLTVV.

V and J are TRBV5-1 and TRBJ2-5; D not certain. Trimming shortened V by 0 bases and J by 3 bases, and 9 bases separated the two germline ends. Germline V gene lookup returns CDR1 SGHRS and CDR2 YFSETQ. This CDR3 has 14 amino acids. The DNA of the CDR3 is TGCGCCAGCAGCTTGGGAGGCGGAGAAGAGACCCAGTACTTC. This sequence encodes CASSLGGGEETQYF.

The V and J genes are TRBV28 and TRBJ2-1; 12 bases agree with TRBD2. V lost 3 bases and J lost 10; bases outside the gene matches: 7. There are 15 residues in the CDR3. Germline V gene sequence: CDR1 MDHEN, CDR2 SYDVKM. The CDR3 spells CASSFSTSGRREQFF. The CDR3 DNA is TGTGCCAGCAGTTTCTCGACTAGCGGGAGAAGAGAGCAGTTCTTC.

This chain connects TRBV14 to TRBJ2-7; the match to TRBD2 covers 13 bases. From germline, CDR1 is SGHDN and CDR2 FVKESK. The CDR3 totals 18 residues. V gave up 4 bases and J gave up 0 bases; unmatched junction bases: 9. In DNA form, the CDR3 reads TGTGCCAGCAGCCCGGGACTAGCGGGAAGCAGGAGCTCCTACGAGCAGTACTTC. Its protein is CASSPGLAGSRSSYEQYF.

The table lists this clone with a count of one. For the CDR3, the DNA is TGTGCCAGCAGTTTATCATCTAACGGGAGGTACCAAGAGACCCAGTACTTC. It yields the protein CASSLSSNGRYQETQYF. The rearrangement joins TRBV27 to TRBJ2-5; 7 bases match TRBD2. The CDR3 runs 17 residues. The junction had 7 bases not matched to a gene; V was cut back by 0 bases and J by 0 bases. Germline V gene sequence: CDR1 MNHEY, CDR2 SMNVEV (reference sequence).

The chain employs TRBV6-6 and TRBJ1-2; the match to TRBD1 covers 7 bases. This CDR3 is 14 amino acids long. V gave up 10 bases and J gave up 4 bases; unmatched junction bases: 12. Germline V gives CDR1 MNHNY, CDR2 SVGAGI (reference sequence). The CDR3 DNA reads as TGTGCCACCTATCTGACAGGGAACGGCTATGGCTACACCTTC. Its protein is CATYLTGNGYGYTF.

The J gene is TRBJ1-4, the V gene TRBV9; TRBD1 is a possible D gene (5 bases). The germline gives CDR1 SGDLS, CDR2 YYNGEE. The CDR3 consists of 14 residues. Trimming left V 1 base short and J 4 bases short, with 8 bases between. The DNA for the CDR3 is TGTGCCAGCAGCGTATCAGGGTATAATGAAAAACTGTTTTTT. Translating it yields CASSVSGYNEKLFF.

In this sample, this clone turned up a few times. The chain has TRBV4-2 and TRBJ1-5; perhaps TRBD1 as D (6 bases). The CDR3 has 15 residues. With 0 bases removed from V and 5 bases from J, the gap between germline ends came to 11 bases. Germline assignment: CDR1 LGHNA and CDR2 YNFKEQ. For the CDR3, the DNA is TGTGCCAGCAGCCAAGATCTGGGGGGGCATCAGCCCCAGCATTTT. As protein: CASSQDLGGHQPQHF.

The chain combines TRBV11-2 with TRBJ2-3, with a tentative D call TRBD1 (6 bases). V lost 6 bases to trimming and J lost 3 bases, with 16 bases between them. CDR3 length: 15 amino acids. CDR1 is SGHAT, CDR2 FQNNGV, per germline. CDR3 in amino acids: CASRQGGRVTDTQYF. Written as DNA, the CDR3 is TGTGCCAGCAGGCAAGGGGGAAGGGTGACAGATACGCAGTATTTT.

In its sample, this clone was seen a few times. The chain joins TRBV6-6 to TRBJ2-7; TRBD2 matches at 12 bases. This CDR3 is 15 amino acids long. V was pared by 6 bases and J by 4 bases, with 7 bases of the junction left unmatched. Germline V gene data show CDR1 as MNHNY and CDR2 as SVGAGI (reference sequence). CDR3 nucleotides: TGTGCCAGCAGCCCCGGGACTAGCGGGTTTTACGAGCAGTACTTC. Translated, it gives CASSPGTSGFYEQYF.